This is a list of T cell receptor beta chains from one sample in a study of cytomegalovirus exposure and HLA in healthy donors. Produced via immunoSEQ multiplex PCR; TCRdb's table is partial and in-frame only. The sample carries about 140,000 clones, about 90% recorded once. Sequencing input: PBMCs. These receptors came from a man aged 18 to 35 in good health and CMV-seronegative. Each CDR3 is given with its conserved first and last residue. D genes are given only for firm matches. Size is omitted from some rows. Given values are once, few, many or a class for expanded clones.

d_gene,v_gene,abundance,j_gene,CDR3nt,CDR3aa
-,TRBV6-1,-,TRBJ2-3,TGTGCCAGCAGTGTGGAGGCAGGCGCAGATACGCAGTATTTT,CASSVEAGADTQYF
-,TRBV5-1,-,TRBJ1-4,TGCGCCAGCACCAGGTCAGGGATGGCAACTAATGAAAAACTGTTTTTT,CASTRSGMATNEKLFF
TRBD1,TRBV5-8,-,TRBJ1-1,TGTGCCAGCAGCCCAGGGAACAGGGGTCGTACTGAAGCTTTCTTT,CASSPGNRGRTEAFF
-,TRBV7-8,-,TRBJ2-7,TGTGCCAGCAGCCCCCGGGAGACCAACTACGAGCAGTACTTC,CASSPRETNYEQYF
-,TRBV5-8,-,TRBJ2-7,TGTGCCAGCAGCTCCAGGGTCGGCGAGCAGTACTTC,CASSSRVGEQYF
TRBD2,TRBV7-2,-,TRBJ2-7,TGTGCCAGCAGCTTACAGCGGGGGCTCTCCTACGAGCAGTACTTC,CASSLQRGLSYEQYF
TRBD2,TRBV7-2,-,TRBJ2-7,TGTGCCAGCAGCTTATGGGAGGGAGCCAAACCCTACGAGCAGTACTTC,CASSLWEGAKPYEQYF
-,TRBV4-1,once,TRBJ2-4,TGCGCCAGCAGCCACCTGGCGGGGGCCCACAAAAACATTCAGTACTTC,CASSHLAGAHKNIQYF
-,TRBV7-6,-,TRBJ1-5,TGTGCCAGCAGCTTAGAGGGGGGCAATCAGCCCCAGCATTTT,CASSLEGGNQPQHF
-,TRBV19,few,TRBJ2-5,TGTGCCAGTAGTGCGGCAGGGATGGAGACCCAGTACTTC,CASSAAGMETQYF
-,TRBV9,-,TRBJ2-2,TGTGCCAGCAGCGTAGGTGGATACCGGGGACTCGGGGAGCTGTTTTTT,CASSVGGYRGLGELFF
-,TRBV28,-,TRBJ2-7,TGTGCCAGCAGTGTAATTCTACTGACTAGCTCCTACGAGCAGTACTTC,CASSVILLTSSYEQYF
TRBD2,TRBV9,once,TRBJ2-6,TGTGCCAGCAGCCCGGGGGGGCATGGGGCCAACGTCCTGACTTTC,CASSPGGHGANVLTF
-,TRBV23-1,-,TRBJ1-1,TGCGCCAGCAGTCAATCAAGGGGCGACGTGCCGGCTTTCTTT,CASSQSRGDVPAFF
TRBD2,TRBV4-1,-,TRBJ2-3,TGCGCCAGCAGCCAAGACTCGCGGGAGTCATGGGATACGCAGTATTTT,CASSQDSRESWDTQYF
-,TRBV19,-,TRBJ2-7,TGTGCCAGTAGTATTGGACGGGGCTACGAGCAGTACTTC,CASSIGRGYEQYF
-,TRBV19,-,TRBJ1-4,TGTGCCAGTAGTAGCGCAACTAATGAAAAACTGTTTTTT,CASSSATNEKLFF
TRBD1,TRBV5-1,-,TRBJ1-2,TGCGCCAGCAGCCGGCAGGGGGTCGGCTACACCTTC,CASSRQGVGYTF
-,TRBV5-5,-,TRBJ2-7,TGTGCCAGCAGCTTGTATGGCGGAGACTACGAGCAGTACTTC,CASSLYGGDYEQYF
TRBD1,TRBV5-1,once,TRBJ2-1,TGCGCCAGTAAGCCGGGACAGGGGCCTGAGCAGTTCTTC,CASKPGQGPEQFF
TRBD2,TRBV7-8,once,TRBJ2-1,TGTGCCAGCAGCTCGGGACTAGCAAGTGGTGAGCAGTTCTTC,CASSSGLASGEQFF
-,TRBV6-1,once,TRBJ1-5,TGTGCCAGCAGTGAGGGCCGGGGGATAATGGATCAGCCCCAGCATTTT,CASSEGRGIMDQPQHF
-,TRBV7-9,-,TRBJ1-4,TGTGCCAGCAGCTTCTCCAGTTACAGGGAAAGGGCTAATGAAAAACTGTTTTTT,CASSFSSYRERANEKLFF
-,TRBV4-1,-,TRBJ2-1,TGCGCCAGCAGCCAAACCCGGACAGAGAACAATGAGCAGTTCTTC,CASSQTRTENNEQFF
-,TRBV9,-,TRBJ2-2,TGTGCCAGCCGCGGGGAGACGAACACCGGGGAGCTGTTTTTT,CASRGETNTGELFF
TRBD1,TRBV28,-,TRBJ1-5,TGTGCCAGCAGTTTGGACAGGGGGCATCGGCGGCAGCCCCAGCATTTT,CASSLDRGHRRQPQHF